This entry features one T cell receptor (beta chain) sequence. The antigen remains unidentified. TCRdb re-derived calls from the RT-PCR reads in MiXCR, one entry per CDR3 protein. The sample includes about 830,000 distinct CDR3 sequences, 15% to 20% of them seen just once. This record belongs to a study of response to subunit inactivated influenza vaccine. General study points: Authors suggested seasonal influenza vaccinations each recruit few new T cells.

The CDR3 has 15 residues. Trimming removed 5 bases from V and 6 bases from J; junction bases left unmatched: 11. Germline lookup yields CDR1 KGHSH and CDR2 LQKENI. Sequences were derived from PBMCs from blood, sampled about 5 days after vaccination. The J gene is TRBJ2-7, the V gene TRBV18, with TRBD2 matching over 9 bases. The origin of this receptor is a man aged 45-65 years who received an inactivated influenza vaccine. CDR3 nucleotide sequence: TGTGCCAGCTCAACGACTAGCGGACCTTCGAGCGAGCAGTACTTC. Its translation: CASSTTSGPSSEQYF.